This TCR beta chain was sequenced for a study of graft-versus-host responses after intestinal transplantation. This CDR3 spans 16 amino acids. The V gene's germline CDR1 is SGHDN and CDR2 FVKESK. The V end was cut by 6 bases, the J end by 3 bases, with 18 bases between. Overall study findings and caveats: Detection of GvH clones occurred in recipient marrow, and some had their first appearance in ileum or blood.

As regards this clone: Its matching antigen is unknown.

The protocol was immunoSEQ multiplex PCR, while the TCRdb copy is restricted to in-frame clones and leaves out a portion. The table shows roughly 80,000 clones, with more than 75% occurring only once. The chain couples TRBV14 to TRBJ2-1; possible D gene TRBD1, 6 bases. The starting material was unstimulated CD8+ T cells sorted from spleen or lymph node cells, obtained before transplant. This clonotype was obtained from a human donor who was the organ donor for an intestinal transplant. CDR3 residues: CASRANGRGDYNEQFF. The CDR3 coding sequence is TGTGCCAGCAGAGCCAATGGCAGGGGTGACTACAATGAGCAGTTCTTC.